The 12 T cell receptor beta chains given below trace back to one sample, sequenced in a study of CD8 T cells in ankylosing spondylitis. TCRdb called the 5' RACE reads again in MiXCR, with one record for every CDR3 protein. The sample comprises approximately 42,000 distinct CDR3 sequences, approximately 10% of which are singletons, and around 1.4% rests with the top ten. The sequencing input was blood, either unsorted or a sorted T cell fraction (not recorded which). The receptors shown here come from a male donor with ankylosing spondylitis or in good health (not recorded which).

This clonotype occurred many times. V and J are TRBV7-6 and TRBJ2-1, with D perhaps matching TRBD1 or TRBD2 (6 bases each). The V end was cut by 5 bases, the J end by 1 base, with 15 bases between. CDR3 length: 16 amino acids. Germline loops: CDR1 SGHVS, CDR2 FNYEAQ. Written as DNA, the CDR3 is TGTGCCAGCAGCCTTGGGGGGCTTCGGTCCTACAATGAGCAGTTCTTC. Translating gives CASSLGGLRSYNEQFF.

This clonotype has at least ten counts. The chain is built from TRBV5-1 and TRBJ2-1, with no clear D. The CDR3 extends over 11 amino acids. The ends were cut back, 4 bases at V and 9 bases at J, with 8 bases in the middle. In germline, CDR1 is SGHRS, CDR2 YFSETQ. CDR3 sequence reads: CASSDMGEQFF. DNA of the CDR3: TGCGCCAGCAGCGATATGGGTGAGCAGTTCTTC.

This clonotype occurred many times. This chain links TRBV28 with TRBJ2-7; TRBD1 matches 7 bases. V shed 2 bases and J 7 bases; nucleotides not matched to a gene: 8. Germline CDR1 is MDHEN and CDR2 is SYDVKM. This CDR3 has 14 amino acids. As DNA, the CDR3 is TGTGCCAGCAGTTTACCCGGACAGGCTATTGAGCAGTACTTC. Translated: CASSLPGQAIEQYF.

The V gene is TRBV5-6, the J gene TRBJ1-2; 9 nucleotides line up with TRBD1. J lost 7 bases, V lost 3 bases, and 10 bases had no gene match. CDR3 length equals 15 residues. Germline V gene lookup returns CDR1 SGHDT and CDR2 YYEEEE. The CDR3 DNA sequence: TGTGCCAGCAGCTGGGGGGACAGGGTGCAGGCTGGCTACACCTTC. Protein product: CASSWGDRVQAGYTF.

The V and J genes are TRBV7-9 and TRBJ2-2; tentative D call: TRBD2 (6 bases). The germline gives CDR1 SEHNR, CDR2 FQNEAQ (reference sequence). CDR3 length: 12 residues. Trimming cost V 5 bases and J 10 bases, with 11 bases left between them. The CDR3 region has the DNA TGTGCCAGCAGCCCAACGGGGGAGGAGCTGTTTTTT. This translates into CASSPTGEELFF. Drawing the rest from reference TRBV7-9 and TRBJ2-2, the complete variable domain is DTGVSQNPRHKITKRGQNVTFRCDPISEHNRLYWYRQTLGQGPEFLTYFQNEAQLEKSRLLSDRFSAERPKGSFSTLEIQRTEQGDSAMYLCASSPTGEELFFGEGSRLTVL.

This clonotype was detected many times. The J gene is TRBJ2-1, the V gene TRBV20-1, with 11 bases fitting TRBD2. The CDR3 length is 15 residues. The junction had 4 bases not matched to a gene; V was cut back by 1 base and J by 5 bases. CDR1 and CDR2 from the germline V gene are DFQATT and SNEGSKA (reference sequence). The CDR3 coding sequence is TGCAGTGCTAGAGTAGCGGGGGGGCCCCACAATGAGCAGTTCTTC. Amino acids: CSARVAGGPHNEQFF.

This clonotype was seen ten or more times. The genes are TRBV9 and TRBJ2-1; 7 bases are a match to TRBD1. Looked up from germline, CDR1 is SGDLS and CDR2 is YYNGEE. J lost 2 bases, V lost 0 bases, and 2 bases had no gene match. The CDR3 extends over 15 amino acids. CDR3 sequence: CASSVGTGAYNEQFF. The CDR3 DNA is TGTGCCAGCAGCGTAGGTACAGGGGCCTACAATGAGCAGTTCTTC.

This clonotype was seen ten or more times. The gene calls are TRBV10-3 and TRBJ1-5; D unresolved. V was shortened by 2 bases and J by 5 bases, with 10 bases between the two germline ends. Germline CDR1 reads ENHRY; CDR2 reads SYGVKD. The CDR3 is 14 residues long. The CDR3 is CAISEQVGYQPQHF. Written as DNA, the CDR3 is TGTGCCATCAGTGAGCAAGTTGGGTATCAGCCCCAGCATTTT.

This clonotype was seen ten or more times. The gene calls are TRBV5-1 and TRBJ1-2; 7 bases map to TRBD1. V shed 4 bases and J 4 bases; nucleotides not matched to a gene: 7. The CDR3 has 14 residues. Germline V CDR1 and CDR2: SGHRS, YFSETQ. Here the CDR3 DNA reads TGCGCCAGCAGCCCAAGACAGGGCTTCTATGGCTACACCTTC. Its translation: CASSPRQGFYGYTF.

This clonotype has ten or more counts. At one of its ends the junction is not consistent with the germline gene, which may arise from a read error. This chain's CDR3 is CASSTTGTSVRF. CDR3 in DNA: TGTGCCAGCAGTACAACCGGGACTAGCGTTCGCTTC. The chain recombines TRBV27 with TRBJ2-1; 10 bases map to TRBD2. The CDR3 runs 12 residues. The V gene's germline CDR1 is MNHEY and CDR2 SMNVEV (reference sequence).

This clonotype showed up many times. The CDR3 DNA is TGCAGTGCTAGTGACCGTCCGGGCGGGGAGCTGTTTTTT. It specifies CSASDRPGGELFF. The chain employs TRBV20-1 and TRBJ2-2; D call uncertain. CDR1 and CDR2 (germline): DFQATT, SNEGSKA (reference sequence). V was shortened by 3 bases and J by 7 bases, with 12 bases between the two germline ends. The CDR3 runs 13 residues.

The chain uses TRBV6-5 and TRBJ1-1; weak D call: TRBD1 (5 bases). V lost 6 bases and J lost 6, with 17 bases in between. Per the germline V gene, CDR1 is MNHEY and CDR2 is SVGAGI. The CDR3 contains 14 residues. The CDR3 DNA sequence: TGTGCCAGCAGCCCCCAGTCGGGGCGGGCTGAAGCTTTCTTT. Translation: CASSPQSGRAEAFF.